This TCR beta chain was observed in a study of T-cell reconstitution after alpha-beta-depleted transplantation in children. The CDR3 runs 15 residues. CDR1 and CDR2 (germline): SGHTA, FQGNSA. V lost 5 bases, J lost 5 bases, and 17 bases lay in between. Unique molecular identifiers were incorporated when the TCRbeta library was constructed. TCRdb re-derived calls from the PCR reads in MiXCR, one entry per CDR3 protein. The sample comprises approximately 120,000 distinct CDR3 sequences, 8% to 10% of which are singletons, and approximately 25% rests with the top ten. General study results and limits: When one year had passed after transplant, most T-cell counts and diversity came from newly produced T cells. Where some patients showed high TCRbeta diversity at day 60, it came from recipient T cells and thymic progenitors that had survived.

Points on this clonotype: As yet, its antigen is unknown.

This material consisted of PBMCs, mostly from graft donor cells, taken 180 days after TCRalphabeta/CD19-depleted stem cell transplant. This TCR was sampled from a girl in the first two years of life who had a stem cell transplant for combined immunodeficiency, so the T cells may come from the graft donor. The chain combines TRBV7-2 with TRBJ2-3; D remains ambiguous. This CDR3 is CASSPPPERRDTQYF. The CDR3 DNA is TGTGCCAGCAGCCCCCCCCCCGAACGCAGAGATACGCAGTATTTT.